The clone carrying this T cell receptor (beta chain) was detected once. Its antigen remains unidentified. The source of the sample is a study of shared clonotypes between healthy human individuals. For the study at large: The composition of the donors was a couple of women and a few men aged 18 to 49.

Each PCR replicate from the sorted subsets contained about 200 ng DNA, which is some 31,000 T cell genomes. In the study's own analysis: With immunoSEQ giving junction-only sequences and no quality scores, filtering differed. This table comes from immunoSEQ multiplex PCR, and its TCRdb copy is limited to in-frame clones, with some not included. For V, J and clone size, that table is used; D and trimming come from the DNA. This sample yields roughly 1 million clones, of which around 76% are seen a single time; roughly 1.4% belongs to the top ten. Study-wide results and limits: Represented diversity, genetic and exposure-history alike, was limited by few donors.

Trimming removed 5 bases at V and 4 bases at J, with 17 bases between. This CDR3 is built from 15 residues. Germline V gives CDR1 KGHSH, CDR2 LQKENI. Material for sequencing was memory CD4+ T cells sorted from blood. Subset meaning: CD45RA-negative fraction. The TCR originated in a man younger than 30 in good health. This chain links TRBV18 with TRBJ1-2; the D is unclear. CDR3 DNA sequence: TGTGCCAGCTCAGCCCGGGGTTGGACGCTCTATGGCTACACCTTC. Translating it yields CASSARGWTLYGYTF.